One sample yielded the 13 T cell receptor beta chains listed below, sequenced in a study of memory CD4+ T cells and cytomegalovirus serostatus. Generated by immunoSEQ multiplex PCR, the TCRdb table keeps only in-frame clones and is missing some. The sample shows 30,000 to 50,000 clones, 78% of them seen only once. Single viable CD3+CD4+CD8-CD45RO+ cells were sorted as the memory CD4+ T cells. The material sequenced was memory CD4+ T cells from blood. These receptors were obtained from an adult in good health and CMV-seronegative.

This clone showed up just a few times. The chain joins TRBV29-1 to TRBJ1-4; D unresolved. From germline, CDR1 is SQVTM and CDR2 ANQGSEA. Trimming removed 3 bases at V and 13 bases at J, with 15 bases between. This CDR3 has 12 amino acids. The CDR3, as DNA: TGCAGCGTTGAGAAACTCGGGATGGGACTGTTTTTT. This sequence encodes CSVEKLGMGLFF. Based on the CDR3 plus reference TRBV29-1 and TRBJ1-4, the full variable domain is SAVISQKPSRDICQRGTSLTIQCQVDSQVTMMFWYRQQPGQSLTLIATANQGSEATYESGFVIDKFPISRPNLTFSTLTVSNMSPEDSSIYLCSVEKLGMGLFFGSGTQLSVL.

The chain uses TRBV9 and TRBJ2-6; D unresolved. The V end was cut by 4 bases, the J end by 8 bases, with 19 bases between. The CDR3 covers 16 residues. The V gene's germline CDR1 is SGDLS and CDR2 YYNGEE. CDR3 bases: TGTGCCAGCAGCTTGGCCCCGTTGGGGTCGACCAACGTCCTGACTTTC. As protein: CASSLAPLGSTNVLTF.

The genes are TRBV5-6 and TRBJ1-3; possibly TRBD1 for D (6 bases). The germline V gene encodes CDR1 SGHDT and CDR2 YYEEEE. V was shortened by 4 bases and J by 5 bases, with 19 bases between the two germline ends. The CDR3 runs to 16 residues. The DNA of the CDR3 is TGTGCCAGCAGCCTTAACTCCGGGACATATCGAAACACCATATATTTT. It encodes CASSLNSGTYRNTIYF.

This chain uses TRBV5-1 with TRBJ1-3; 8 nucleotides line up with TRBD1. The CDR3 loop spans 16 amino acids. From germline, CDR1 is SGHRS and CDR2 YFSETQ. The V gene end was trimmed by 0 bases and the J gene end by 0 bases; junction bases not matched to a gene: 2. The chain's CDR3 is CASSLEGTGSGNTIYF. The CDR3 nucleotides are TGCGCCAGCAGCTTGGAGGGGACAGGCTCTGGAAACACCATATATTTT.

The chain recombines TRBV5-1 with TRBJ1-2; 10 nucleotides line up with TRBD1. The junction had 4 bases not matched to a gene; V was cut back by 2 bases and J by 3 bases. Germline CDR1 SGHRS, CDR2 YFSETQ. The CDR3 consists of 15 residues. The CDR3 coding sequence is TGCGCCAGCAGCTTCCTCGGGACAGGGGACTATGGCTACACCTTC. As protein: CASSFLGTGDYGYTF.

This clone showed up just once. This rearrangement joins TRBV2 to TRBJ2-4, with a tentative D call TRBD1 (7 bases). Looked up from germline, CDR1 is SNHLY and CDR2 is FYNNEI. This CDR3 region has 16 residues. The V end was cut by 2 bases, the J end by 4 bases, with 15 bases between. CDR3 region: CASSEIRGTVKNIQYF. CDR3 bases: TGTGCCAGCAGTGAAATACGGGGGACAGTTAAAAACATTCAGTACTTC.

The rearrangement joins TRBV25-1 to TRBJ1-2; D uncertain. Trimming took 2 bases from V and 0 from J, leaving 10 bases between them. The CDR3 sequence is 15 residues long. Germline CDR1 reads MGHDK; CDR2 reads SYGVNS. The CDR3 sequence is CASSEDHLSNYGYTF. CDR3 bases: TGTGCCAGCAGTGAAGATCACCTATCTAACTATGGCTACACCTTC.

The chain links TRBV5-1 to TRBJ1-6; maybe TRBD1 (6 bases). CDR3 length: 16 amino acids. CDR1 is SGHRS and CDR2 is YFSETQ in the germline V gene. The germline V and J ends were trimmed by 0 bases and 6 bases, with 13 bases remaining between them. For the CDR3, the DNA is TGCGCCAGCAGCTTGGATTGGGGGGCCCCTAATTCACCCCTCCACTTT. It specifies CASSLDWGAPNSPLHF.

The chain links TRBV7-3 to TRBJ1-2; D may be TRBD1 (6 bases). V lost 8 bases and J 4 bases, leaving 14 bases between the germline ends. CDR3 length equals 13 residues. The germline gives CDR1 SGHTA, CDR2 FQGTGA. The CDR3 bases are TGTGCCAGCTCAACAGGAGGGGGCTATGGCTACACCTTC. Translating gives CASSTGGGYGYTF.

The rearrangement uses TRBV9 and TRBJ1-2; a possible D gene is TRBD1 (6 bases). The CDR3 consists of 14 residues. The V and J ends lost 4 bases and 7 bases respectively, with 17 bases between them. Germline assignment: CDR1 SGDLS and CDR2 YYNGEE. The CDR3, as DNA: TGTGCCAGCAGCTCCCGGACAGCTCTATTTGGCTACACCTTC. Encoded protein: CASSSRTALFGYTF.

J is TRBJ2-3 and V is TRBV5-6; the match to TRBD1 covers 9 bases. V lost 3 bases, J lost 5 bases, and 13 bases stayed unmatched. CDR3 length: 17 residues. Germline-derived CDR1 and CDR2 are SGHDT and YYEEEE. Here the CDR3 reads CASSSRGTGRSRDTQYF. CDR3 coding DNA: TGTGCCAGCAGCTCTCGAGGGACAGGGCGTAGTAGAGATACGCAGTATTTT.

The chain recombines TRBV11-2 with TRBJ2-4; tentative D call: TRBD2 (6 bases). This CDR3 spans 16 amino acids. Per the germline V gene, CDR1 is SGHAT and CDR2 is FQNNGV. Trimming cost V 4 bases and J 7 bases, with 20 bases left between them. The CDR3 sequence: CASSSLKGLSPNIQYF. The DNA for the CDR3 is TGTGCCAGCAGCTCACTTAAGGGACTCTCCCCGAACATTCAGTACTTC. Together with reference TRBV11-2 and TRBJ2-4, the CDR3 gives the full variable domain: EAGVAQSPRYKIIEKRQSVAFWCNPISGHATLYWYQQILGQGPKLLIQFQNNGVVDDSQLPKDRFSAERLKGVDSTLKIQPAKLEDSAVYLCASSSLKGLSPNIQYFGAGTRLSVL.

The chain has TRBV6-5 and TRBJ1-1; D remains ambiguous. With 4 bases removed from V and 5 bases from J, the gap between germline ends came to 14 bases. Germline V lookup: CDR1 MNHEY, CDR2 SVGAGI. This CDR3 is 14 amino acids long. CDR3 bases: TGTGCCAGCAGTTTAGGAGAGGTGGGTACTGAAGCTTTCTTT. It is translated as CASSLGEVGTEAFF.